These T cell receptor beta chains were read from a single sample in a study of blood T cell repertoires in COVID-19. Produced via immunoSEQ multiplex PCR; TCRdb's table is partial and in-frame only. The data hold under 250,000 clones, with 65% to 85% observed a single time. The sample taken for sequencing was peripheral blood. These receptors were obtained from a man aged 45 to 65 with active or convalescent COVID-19. CDR3s include the opening cysteine and the closing phenylalanine or tryptophan. Not every row has a clone size; where given, it reads once, few, many or a size class.

CDR3aa | len | v_gene | abundance | j_gene
CASSQVMARTDTQYF | 15 | TRBV4-1 | . | TRBJ2-3
CASSLRQGSYEQYF | 14 | TRBV6-5 | . | TRBJ2-7
CASTGTGDIYGYTF | 14 | TRBV19 | once | TRBJ1-2
CASSFLTSGNEQFF | 14 | TRBV27 | . | TRBJ2-1
CASSLTQGGGYTF | 13 | TRBV7-9 | . | TRBJ1-2
CASSPRGGNTGELFF | 15 | TRBV7-9 | . | TRBJ2-2
CSVELLGTSGSVTYEQYF | 18 | TRBV29-1 | few | TRBJ2-7
CASGQRTGGTGELFF | 15 | TRBV5-1 | . | TRBJ2-2
CASSDRHYEQYF | 12 | TRBV2 | few | TRBJ2-7
CAWSVLRDRGFREQFF | 16 | TRBV30 | once | TRBJ2-1
CASTAGQGAKGNTIYF | 16 | TRBV2 | . | TRBJ1-3
CATSRQTSAGTGELFF | 16 | TRBV15 | few | TRBJ2-2
CASREGGYEKLFF | 13 | TRBV2 | . | TRBJ1-4
CASRYSGSSYNEQFF | 15 | TRBV6-5 | . | TRBJ2-1
CASSPRTGNYGYTF | 14 | TRBV11-2 | . | TRBJ1-2
CASSTSGSDGELFF | 14 | TRBV2 | . | TRBJ2-2
CASRDSPGYEQYF | 13 | TRBV6-5 | . | TRBJ2-7
CASKPRDRQPQHF | 13 | TRBV19 | . | TRBJ1-5
CASKNRRGQDTQYF | 14 | TRBV19 | . | TRBJ2-3
CASSSKGLSSSYEQYF | 16 | TRBV5-1 | . | TRBJ2-7
CASSLDPGSNQPQHF | 15 | TRBV5-1 | . | TRBJ1-5
CASSRGTVNTGELFF | 15 | TRBV5-1 | . | TRBJ2-2
CASSEGTPNYGYTF | 14 | TRBV2 | . | TRBJ1-2
CASSLGRGSNQPQHF | 15 | TRBV7-2 | . | TRBJ1-5
CASGGSRQETQYF | 13 | TRBV19 | . | TRBJ2-5
CASSSRDSNTGELFF | 15 | TRBV7-7 | . | TRBJ2-2
CASSVGGNMRDGTEAFF | 17 | TRBV9 | few | TRBJ1-1
CASSERGQGTGELFF | 15 | TRBV9 | . | TRBJ2-2
CASSLGGPPGETQYF | 15 | TRBV7-2 | . | TRBJ2-5
CASESTGGNTEAFF | 14 | TRBV7-9 | . | TRBJ1-1